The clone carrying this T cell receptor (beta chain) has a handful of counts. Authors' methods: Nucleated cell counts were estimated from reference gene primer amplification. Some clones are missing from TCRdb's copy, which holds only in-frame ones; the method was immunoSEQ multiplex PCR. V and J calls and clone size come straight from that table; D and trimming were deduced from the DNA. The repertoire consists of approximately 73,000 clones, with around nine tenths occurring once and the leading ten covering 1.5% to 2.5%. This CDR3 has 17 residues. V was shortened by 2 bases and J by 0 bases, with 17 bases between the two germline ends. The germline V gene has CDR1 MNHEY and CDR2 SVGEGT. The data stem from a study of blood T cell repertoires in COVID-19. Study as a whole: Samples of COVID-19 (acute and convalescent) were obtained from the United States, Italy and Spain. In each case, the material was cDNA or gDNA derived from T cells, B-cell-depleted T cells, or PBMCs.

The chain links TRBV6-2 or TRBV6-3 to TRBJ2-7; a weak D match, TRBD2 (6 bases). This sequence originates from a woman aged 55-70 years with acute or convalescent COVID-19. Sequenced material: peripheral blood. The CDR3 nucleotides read TGTGCCAGCAGTTACGCCCACCGGGGGTACACCTCCTACGAGCAGTACTTC. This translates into CASSYAHRGYTSYEQYF.